Following are 21 T cell receptor beta chains from one sample sequenced in a study of CD8+CD57+ T cells in acquired aplastic anemia. Profiling that covered TCR beta VDJ and CDR3 relied on genomic DNA as its template. TCRdb recomputed calls from the reads with MiXCR, one row per CDR3 protein. Of 400,000 to 450,000 distinct CDR3 sequences in the sample, under 80% were seen once. The sequencing input was sorted CD4+, CD8+, or CD8+CD57+ T cells (not recorded which) from PBMCs. All receptors derive from a human donor in good health, serving as a control.

This clonotype was picked up many times. V gene TRBV7-2 combines with J gene TRBJ2-6; 7 nucleotides match TRBD1. Germline CDR1 and CDR2: SGHTA and FQGNSA. This CDR3 comprises 14 residues. The junction had 2 bases not matched to a gene; V was cut back by 5 bases and J by 4 bases. CDR3 amino acids: CASSLDRGANVLTF. The DNA of the CDR3 is TGTGCCAGCAGCCTGGACAGGGGGGCCAACGTCCTGACTTTC.

Of note for this clonotype: Sequence at one end of the junction differs from germline and may be a read error. This chain joins TRBV12-3 or TRBV12-4 and TRBJ1-1, with D unclear. The CDR3 covers 13 residues. CDR3 residues: CASSLTENPEAFF. The CDR3 DNA reads TGTGCCAGCAGCTTAACAGAGAACCCTGAGGCTTTCTTT.

This clonotype was picked up one time. The rearrangement links TRBV5-1 to TRBJ2-7; D gene uncertain. CDR1 is SGHRS, CDR2 YFSETQ, per germline. The CDR3 sequence is 15 residues long. V was trimmed by 2 bases and J by 3 bases, leaving 15 bases between them. The CDR3 here is CASSFQDEQCYEQYF. CDR3 sequence (DNA): TGCGCCAGCAGCTTCCAGGACGAGCAGTGCTACGAGCAGTACTTC.

This clonotype was observed a handful of times. The chain links TRBV4-3 to TRBJ1-1; D unresolved. V was cut by 1 base and J by 1 base, with 13 bases left in between. The length of the CDR3 is 16 residues. Germline V CDR1 and CDR2: LGHNA, YSLEER. The CDR3 nucleotides read TGCGCCAGCAGCCAAGTACCTAGAGTTGGGAACACTGAAGCTTTCTTT. Translated: CASSQVPRVGNTEAFF.

In the case of this clonotype: The conserved phenylalanine or tryptophan normally closing the CDR3 is absent here, so this likely arose from a read error. Because the CDR3's place on the DNA is in doubt, the DNA is left out and the CDR3 is given as listed by TCRdb. This chain uses TRBV12-3 or TRBV12-4 with TRBJ2-5; the table assigns TRBD2, which was not confirmed against the DNA. A total of 8 residues make up the CDR3, ends included. The CDR3 sequence: CASGSTSG.

To note about this clonotype: The CDR3 ends on some other residue instead of the conserved phenylalanine or tryptophan, so this is likely a read error. Because the CDR3's place on the DNA is in doubt, the DNA is left out and the CDR3 is given as listed by TCRdb. This chain uses TRBV9 with TRBJ2-3. Germline CDR1 SGDLS, CDR2 YYNGEE. The CDR3 comprises 13 residues, both ends counted. CDR3 in amino acids: CASSRDRGARASL.

Turning to this clonotype: Likely a read error: the CDR3 ends without its conserved phenylalanine or tryptophan. This rearrangement joins TRBV2 to TRBJ2-1; possibly TRBD1 or TRBD2 for D (5 bases each). Matching the DNA end better, TRBJ2-7 makes the J call doubtful. The length of the CDR3 is 13 residues. Germline assignment: CDR1 SNHLY and CDR2 FYNNEI. The CDR3 reads CASSFSGWDGQYL. In nucleotides, the CDR3 is TGTGCCAGCAGTTTCTCTGGTTGGGACGGACAGTACCTT.

As to this clonotype: The germline gene is not matched at one end of the junction; a read error may be the cause. The rearrangement joins TRBV24-1 to TRBJ1-2, with a tentative D call TRBD1 (6 bases). From germline, CDR1 is KGHDR and CDR2 SFDVKD. The CDR3 consists of 14 residues. CDR3: CATSVQITGYGYTF. In nucleotides, the CDR3 is TGCGCCACCAGTGTCCAAATAACAGGGTATGGCTACACCTTC.

The count of this clonotype is one. A much more abundant neighbour one base away suggests this may be a read error. The V and J genes are TRBV7-2 and TRBJ1-1; no clear D gene. CDR3 length: 15 amino acids. The germline V gene encodes CDR1 SGHTA and CDR2 FQGNSA. CDR3 protein: CASSQDTRMDSEAFF. DNA of the CDR3: TGCGCCAGCAGCCAAGATACCCGAATGGACTCTGAAGCTTTCTTT.

With regard to this clonotype: Its ends do not fully match the called genes, so a read error is possible. The chain has TRBV7-6 and TRBJ2-7, with 8 nucleotides matching TRBD2. The CDR3 has 14 amino acids. The germline gives CDR1 SGHVS, CDR2 FNYEAQ. CDR3 coding DNA: TGTGCCAGCAGCTTAGGTTACGCGGGGGGAGGGACCCAGTTC. Residues: CASSLGYAGGGTQF.

With regard to this clonotype: This likely comes from a read error, as the CDR3 has no conserved phenylalanine or tryptophan at its end. The limits of the CDR3 on the DNA are not certain, so only TCRdb's listed CDR3 is given. The chain joins TRBV2 to TRBJ1-2. CDR1 SNHLY and CDR2 FYNNEI come from the germline V gene. The CDR3 comprises 16 residues, both ends counted. The CDR3 reads CASYGTDTQYFDPYTR.

At least ten counts were recorded for this clonotype. The chain is built from TRBV12-5 and TRBJ1-1; D is unresolved. Trimming cost V 0 bases and J 3 bases, with 14 bases left between them. The CDR3 extends over 16 amino acids. Germline V lookup: CDR1 LGHNT, CDR2 FRNRAP. The CDR3 DNA sequence: TGTGCTAGTGGTTTGGTAAGGGTGCCCTTAGACACTGAAGCTTTCTTT. It is translated as CASGLVRVPLDTEAFF.

This clonotype was seen only once. The chain carries TRBV7-2 and TRBJ2-7, with 10 bases identical to TRBD1. Germline lookup yields CDR1 SGHTA and CDR2 FQGNSA. The V gene end was trimmed by 5 bases and the J gene end by 13 bases; junction bases not matched to a gene: 17. The CDR3 totals 15 residues. The CDR3 coding sequence is TGTGCCAGCAGCGCAAGACAGGGGGCGGATTCACCCCTCTACTTC. Amino acids: CASSARQGADSPLYF. The full variable domain, completed using reference TRBV7-2 and TRBJ2-7, is GAGVSQSPSNKVTEKGKDVELRCDPISGHTALYWYRQSLGQGLEFLIYFQGNSAPDKSGLPSDRFSAERTGGSVSTLTIQRTQQEDSAVYLCASSARQGADSPLYFGPGTRLTVT.

The J gene is TRBJ2-3, the V gene TRBV7-3; no firm D call. The V and J ends lost 5 bases and 12 bases respectively, with 27 bases between them. The CDR3 has 16 amino acids. Germline V gene sequence: CDR1 SGHTA, CDR2 FQGTGA. CDR3 loop: CASSLGSHGTSSTQYF. CDR3 DNA: TGTGCCAGCAGCCTCGGGTCCCACGGTACGAGCAGTACTCAGTATTTT.

This clonotype was detected only a few times. V and J are TRBV10-2 and TRBJ2-1; unclear D gene. V was clipped by 5 bases and J by 5 bases, with 19 bases between them. The germline gives CDR1 WSHSY, CDR2 SAAADI. The CDR3 loop spans 16 amino acids. The CDR3: CASSPTRSLRNNEQFF. The CDR3 DNA sequence: TGCGCCAGCAGTCCAACGCGTTCTCTGCGAAACAATGAGCAGTTCTTC.

This clonotype has just a few counts. The genes are TRBV4-3 and TRBJ2-4; 12 nucleotides agree with TRBD1. The germline V gene has CDR1 LGHNA and CDR2 YSLEER. V shed 0 bases and J 7 bases; nucleotides not matched to a gene: 16. This CDR3 region has 20 residues. CDR3 region: CASSQEWARDRGRGTNIQYF. Here the CDR3 DNA reads TGCGCCAGCAGCCAAGAGTGGGCCCGGGACAGGGGGCGCGGGACTAACATTCAGTACTTC.

The chain has TRBV5-1 and TRBJ2-3; D gene unclear. V lost 1 base and J 8 bases, leaving 14 bases between the germline ends. The germline gives CDR1 SGHRS, CDR2 YFSETQ. The CDR3 contains 14 residues. In DNA form, the CDR3 reads TGCGCCAGCAGCTTGATTCGGGTGGAGACTACGCAGTATTTT. Translation: CASSLIRVETTQYF.

The rearrangement joins TRBV7-8 to TRBJ2-2; D perhaps matches TRBD1 (6 bases). Germline V gives CDR1 SGHVS, CDR2 FQNEAQ. Trimming took 2 bases from V and 15 from J, leaving 22 bases between them. CDR3 length: 15 amino acids. This CDR3 is CASSLMRQAGTRLFF. In nucleotides, the CDR3 is TGTGCCAGCAGCTTAATGCGCCAAGCAGGGACACGGTTGTTTTTT. Complete variable domain (other parts from reference TRBV7-8 and TRBJ2-2): GAGVSQSPRYKVAKRGQDVALRCDPISGHVSLFWYQQALGQGPEFLTYFQNEAQLDKSGLPSDRFFAERPEGSVSTLKIQRTQQEDSAVYLCASSLMRQAGTRLFFGEGSRLTVL.

The CDR3 region is CATPVGQGYSPLHF. The CDR3 region has the DNA TGCGCCACCCCCGTGGGACAGGGTTATTCACCCCTCCACTTT. The chain couples TRBV4-1 to TRBJ1-6; 9 bases line up with TRBD1. CDR3 length: 14 amino acids. CDR1 is MGHRA and CDR2 is YSYEKL in the germline V gene. Trimming removed 10 bases from V and 8 bases from J; junction bases left unmatched: 9.

In regard to this clonotype: A junction boundary mismatches the germline segment, possibly from a read error. This rearrangement joins TRBV7-8 to TRBJ2-2, with TRBD2 matching 7 bases. The CDR3 totals 14 residues. CDR1 is SGHVS and CDR2 is FQNEAQ in the germline V gene. The DNA for the CDR3 is TGTGCCAGCAGTGAACTATCGCACGCGGGGGATCTGCTTTTT. Residues: CASSELSHAGDLLF.

At least ten counts were recorded for this clonotype. The chain employs TRBV10-1 and TRBJ2-1; D might be TRBD1 (6 bases). CDR3 length: 16 amino acids. The germline V gene has CDR1 WNHNN and CDR2 SYGVQD (reference sequence). The V end was cut by 0 bases, the J end by 6 bases, with 15 bases between. This CDR3 reads CASSESPDSRVNEQFF. Here the CDR3 DNA reads TGCGCCAGCAGTGAGTCCCCGGACAGTCGAGTCAATGAGCAGTTCTTC.